This T cell receptor (beta chain) was sequenced in a study of T cell responses to AZD1222 COVID-19 vaccine (TCRdb year 2021). For the wider study: A total of 233 trial participants underwent TCR sequencing, of whom nearly 210 had received two doses of AZD1222 and around 26 had received two doses of the MenACWY control vaccine. Trial participants were enrolled into age subgroups of 18-55, 56-69 and 70-plus years, which contained roughly 150, 30 and 60 TCR-sequenced participants, respectively.

CDR1 and CDR2 are read off the germline V gene as SGHRS and YFSETQ. The CDR3 holds 14 amino acids from the cysteine to the phenylalanine. The retained sequence is limited to the CDR3, 42 bases, with the frame set at the first base. V is shortened by 5 bases, J by 3 bases, and the region joining them spans 15 bases. Concerning this clone: The antigen it binds to is not known. Per-base qualities were not stored, and no clone one base away is much larger.

What the research found in general, with its limitations: Vaccine-associated CD4 TCRs spanned the whole spike protein, with dominant responses in regions 160-218 and 743-854. Reportedly, close to half of the unique spike-specific TCRs recognized epitopes lying outside the regions that are mutated in the B.1.351 and B.1.1.7 variants. Because no day 14 peak-response samples were available, the repertoires could be characterized only after the peak T cell response. A significant rise in spike-specific TCR breadth and depth was observed after two AZD1222 doses relative to day 0 and relative to MenACWY recipients. Conclusions about previously exposed vaccinees were limited because only six AZD1222 recipients were SARS-CoV-2 seropositive at baseline. The 56-69-year group was small, and its depth increase did not reach significance, likely because of low power. Most participants were white British and females outnumbered males, and the authors suggested that clonal diversity may have been underestimated.

According to the study, the label for this sample's time point signals: baseline before first vaccination. Read against the paper, the sample's treatment or condition label means: meningococcal conjugate vaccine given as trial control. Vaccinee samples came from UK trials COV001 and COV002, including a single-blind randomized controlled phase 2/3 trial of AZD1222 (ChAdOx1 nCoV-19) in healthy adults. Trial participant PBMC samples were collected at day 0 and day 28 after the second dose for TCRbeta chain sequencing. The CDR3 regions of human TCRbeta chains were analyzed by immunosequencing. As for how the authors treated the data: TCRs in the repertoires were compared against a reference library of SARS-CoV-2-specific TCRs that had been generated with the MIRA antigen-specificity platform. Breadth was defined as the fraction of unique TCRs that were SARS-CoV-2-associated. Depth was defined as the fraction of total T cells that were SARS-CoV-2-associated. Using the MIRA data, every spike-specific TCR was mapped to the spike region that the TCR reacted to and assigned to either a CD4 or a CD8 class. Log10-transformed breadth and depth values were compared by one-way ANOVA with Sidak's multiple comparisons tests. TCRdb mirrors the immuneACCESS table, restricted to in-frame sequences. Some clones are absent from its copies; in checked studies, under half trace to an unresolved V gene, and the reason for the others is unknown. The DNA gave D and trimming, while V, J and clone size come from that table. This sample has some 120,000 clones in its table, and more than 85% of those were observed once. Roughly 11% of the sample is held by the ten biggest clonotypes.

The receptor's source is an adult in good health. The rearranged segments are TRBV5-1 and TRBJ2-7; matching of 5 bases hints at TRBD2 as the D gene. Source: peripheral blood, taken on day 0 of MenACWY control vaccination. The nucleotide sequence reads as follows: TGCGCCAGCAGTCTCGAGGGCGGATTCTACGAGCAGTACTTC. Translated, it reads CASSLEGGFYEQYF.